The clone carrying this T cell receptor beta chain has a single count. Original methodology: Amplified reference gene primers provided the basis for estimating nucleated cell counts. Produced via immunoSEQ multiplex PCR; TCRdb's table is partial and in-frame only. Clone size and the V and J calls come from that table; the DNA yielded D and trimming. The sample has about 240,000 clones, around 90% seen once; the top ten hold around 7.8%. The data originate from a study of blood T cell repertoires in COVID-19. Across the study: Italy, Spain and the United States were the sources of the convalescent and acute COVID-19 samples. Nucleic acid was either cDNA or gDNA, and it came from T cells, B-cell-depleted T cells, or PBMCs.

The CDR3 spans 15 residues. The germline V and J ends were trimmed by 4 bases and 1 base, with 11 bases remaining between them. Germline assignment: CDR1 MGHRA and CDR2 YSYEKL. The sample comprised peripheral blood. The chain is built from TRBV4-1 and TRBJ1-5, with D possibly matching TRBD1 (5 bases). This receptor was identified in a man between 60 and 70 years old who had recovered from COVID-19. CDR3 loop: CASSPLGASNQPQHF. The CDR3 coding sequence is TGCGCCAGCAGCCCCCTAGGGGCGAGCAATCAGCCCCAGCATTTT.